The 25 T cell receptor beta chains reported below all come from one sample, sequenced in a study of blood T cell repertoires in COVID-19. Generated by immunoSEQ multiplex PCR, the TCRdb table keeps only in-frame clones and is missing some. The data contain 85,000 to 90,000 clones, approximately 86% of them singletons. The sequencing sample was made of peripheral blood. These receptor sequences come from a man aged 80 or over with active or convalescent COVID-19.

This chain connects TRBV10-3 to TRBJ1-1; 8 bases agree with TRBD1. Germline trimming cut 7 bases from V and 5 bases from J; bases unmatched to any gene: 6. The CDR3 consists of 13 residues. Looked up from germline, CDR1 is ENHRY and CDR2 is SYGVKD. The CDR3 sequence is CAITSGQVTEAFF. In DNA form, the CDR3 reads TGTGCCATCACCTCGGGACAGGTTACTGAAGCTTTCTTT.

This chain joins TRBV28 and TRBJ1-1, with 12 bases fitting TRBD1. The CDR3 loop spans 16 amino acids. The germline V gene has CDR1 MDHEN and CDR2 SYDVKM. The ends lost 6 bases at V and 10 bases at J; junction bases unmatched: 15. The CDR3 DNA reads as TGTGCCAGCAGCCCCCCGGGACAGGGGGCGGTGGGGCCAGCTTTCTTT. Translation: CASSPPGQGAVGPAFF. Supplemented by reference TRBV28 and TRBJ1-1, the full variable domain reads DVKVTQSSRYLVKRTGEKVFLECVQDMDHENMFWYRQDPGLGLRLIYFSYDVKMKEKGDIPEGYSVSREKKERFSLILESASTNQTSMYLCASSPPGQGAVGPAFFGQGTRLTVV.

This clone was seen just once. The rearrangement links TRBV2 to TRBJ2-3; D call uncertain. The CDR3 length is 11 residues. V lost 6 bases and J 2 bases, leaving 3 bases between the germline ends. Germline V gene data show CDR1 as SNHLY and CDR2 as FYNNEI. The CDR3 reads CASRYTDTQYF. CDR3 DNA sequence: TGTGCCAGCAGGTACACAGATACGCAGTATTTT.

This chain connects TRBV6-6 to TRBJ1-1, with TRBD1 matching 7 bases. With 0 bases clipped from V and 6 bases from J, the junction kept 10 bases outside the gene matches. This CDR3 has 16 amino acids. Per germline, CDR1 MNHNY and CDR2 SVGAGI (reference sequence). Here the CDR3 reads CASSYSIGRGVAEAFF. The DNA for the CDR3 is TGTGCCAGCAGTTACTCGATTGGCAGGGGGGTGGCTGAAGCTTTCTTT.

This clone has only one observation. The genes are TRBV7-3 and TRBJ1-4; the match to TRBD1 covers 8 bases. Germline values: CDR1 SGHTA, CDR2 FQGTGA. J was trimmed by 7 bases and V by 7 bases; bases with no gene match: 8. The CDR3 is 14 amino acids. The CDR3, as DNA: TGTGCCAGCACCCCCCGGGACAGGCCTGAAAAACTGTTTTTT. It is translated as CASTPRDRPEKLFF.

The chain links TRBV19 to TRBJ2-7, with D possibly being TRBD2 (5 bases). Trimming stripped 3 bases from V and 7 bases from J, with 10 bases between. CDR3 length equals 12 residues. Germline-derived CDR1 and CDR2 are LNHDA and SQIVND (reference sequence). CDR3: CASSIEPGEQYF. In nucleotides, the CDR3 is TGTGCCAGTAGTATTGAGCCGGGGGAGCAGTACTTC.

V usage is TRBV5-4 and J usage is TRBJ2-1; D not certain. Germline V gene data show CDR1 as SGHNT and CDR2 as YYREEE (reference sequence). With 3 bases removed from V and 0 bases from J, the gap between germline ends came to 4 bases. The CDR3 covers 13 residues. The chain's CDR3 is CASSSSSYNEQFF. The DNA for the CDR3 is TGTGCCAGCAGCTCGAGCTCCTACAATGAGCAGTTCTTC.

The rearrangement uses TRBV29-1 and TRBJ2-7, with TRBD1 matching over 8 bases. The CDR3 consists of 15 residues. CDR1 is SQVTM and CDR2 is ANQGSEA in the germline V gene. The V segment lost 5 bases and the J segment 2 bases; nucleotides outside the gene matches: 11. This CDR3 is CSVFGRDRGTYEQYF. The CDR3 DNA sequence: TGCAGCGTTTTTGGCCGAGACAGGGGAACCTACGAGCAGTACTTC.

This sequence joins TRBV7-2 and TRBJ2-1; 13 bases are shared with TRBD2. After removal of 3 bases from V and 7 bases from J, the junction contained 0 bases not matched to a gene. CDR1 SGHTA and CDR2 FQGNSA come from the germline V gene. CDR3 length: 14 amino acids. The DNA for the CDR3 is TGTGCCAGCAGCTTGGGACTAGCGGGAAATGAGCAGTTCTTC. Translating it yields CASSLGLAGNEQFF.

V and J are TRBV5-6 and TRBJ2-7, with 8 bases matching TRBD1. This CDR3 region has 15 residues. V shed 1 base and J 7 bases; nucleotides not matched to a gene: 10. CDR1 is SGHDT and CDR2 is YYEEEE in the germline V gene. The CDR3 DNA follows: TGTGCCAGCAGCTTGTTGGACAGGGACTTCGGTGAGCAGTACTTC. Translated: CASSLLDRDFGEQYF. The complete variable domain, with remaining parts taken from reference TRBV5-6 and TRBJ2-7, reads DAGVTQSPTHLIKTRGQQVTLRCSPKSGHDTVSWYQQALGQGPQFIFQYYEEEERQRGNFPDRFSGHQFPNYSSELNVNALLLGDSALYLCASSLLDRDFGEQYFGPGTRLTVT.

V and J are TRBV19 and TRBJ1-2; D is uncertain. CDR1 LNHDA and CDR2 SQIVND come from the germline V gene (reference sequence). The CDR3 is 16 residues long. Trimming took off 9 bases at V and 2 bases at J, with 22 bases between the two ends. The CDR3 bases are TGTGCCAGCCATGGGAGGAACAATCTAGAAAACTATGGCTACACCTTC. It is translated as CASHGRNNLENYGYTF.

This clone was recorded once. The V and J genes are TRBV29-1 and TRBJ1-3; D remains unclear. V was pared by 0 bases and J by 3 bases, with 15 bases between. This CDR3 has 16 residues. Germline assignment: CDR1 SQVTM and CDR2 ANQGSEA. The CDR3 bases are TGCAGCGTTGAAGATCAGCACAGCTCGAGTGGAAACACCATATATTTT. Residues: CSVEDQHSSSGNTIYF.

This clone turned up a few times. The genes are TRBV5-4 and TRBJ1-4, with 10 bases that match TRBD1. J gave up 4 bases and V 4 bases, and 7 bases lay outside the gene matches. Germline CDR1 reads SGHNT; CDR2 reads YYREEE (reference sequence). The CDR3 is 16 residues long. This CDR3 is CASSPTGGAGNEKLFF. Here the CDR3 DNA reads TGTGCCAGCAGCCCGACAGGGGGCGCGGGTAATGAAAAACTGTTTTTT.

The gene calls are TRBV9 and TRBJ2-3, with D maybe TRBD2 (6 bases). Germline V gene lookup returns CDR1 SGDLS and CDR2 YYNGEE. The CDR3 spans 16 residues. With 0 bases removed from V and 4 bases from J, the gap between germline ends came to 15 bases. In DNA, the CDR3 is TGTGCCAGCAGCGTAGAGGCGGGGAGAAGTTCAGATACGCAGTATTTT. This codes for CASSVEAGRSSDTQYF.

This CDR3 reads CASSLVGLAGTDTQYF. CDR3 DNA sequence: TGTGCCAGCAGCTTAGTCGGTCTAGCGGGCACAGATACGCAGTATTTT. This rearrangement joins TRBV11-2 to TRBJ2-3; TRBD2 matches at 7 bases. Germline lookup yields CDR1 SGHAT and CDR2 FQNNGV. With 1 base clipped from V and 1 base from J, the junction kept 5 bases outside the gene matches. The CDR3 is 16 residues long.

This clone was counted a few times. The chain employs TRBV4-2 and TRBJ2-7, with 9 bases matching TRBD2. The CDR3 sequence is 15 residues long. V was clipped by 1 base and J by 4 bases; unmatched bases: 5. Germline loops: CDR1 LGHNA, CDR2 YNFKEQ. Written as DNA, the CDR3 is TGTGCCAGCAGCCAAGTTAGCGGGAGTACGTACGAGCAGTACTTC. The encoded protein is CASSQVSGSTYEQYF.

This clone was counted once. The rearrangement joins TRBV11-3 to TRBJ2-7; 8 bases are shared with TRBD2. The CDR3 length is 14 residues. Trimming cost V 5 bases and J 0 bases; bases outside gene matches: 3. The germline gives CDR1 SGHNT, CDR2 YENEEA. The CDR3 DNA reads as TGTGCCAGCAGCGTTAGCGGGACCTCCTACGAGCAGTACTTC. Amino acid sequence: CASSVSGTSYEQYF.

The chain has TRBV4-3 and TRBJ2-1; D is perhaps TRBD2 (6 bases). The CDR3 is 16 amino acids. From germline, CDR1 is LGHNA and CDR2 YSLEER. V lost 0 bases and J lost 2, with 11 bases in between. The CDR3 reads CASSQEGLPPYNEQFF. The CDR3, as DNA: TGCGCCAGCAGCCAAGAGGGACTCCCCCCCTACAATGAGCAGTTCTTC.

The gene calls are TRBV6-1 and TRBJ2-3; D uncertain. Trimming removed 7 bases at V and 6 bases at J, with 8 bases between. Per germline, CDR1 MNHNS and CDR2 SASEGT. This CDR3 is built from 11 residues. The CDR3 nucleotides read TGTGCCAGCACCTTTCAGGATACGCAGTATTTT. As protein: CASTFQDTQYF.

A single count supports this clone. The chain is built from TRBV29-1 and TRBJ1-1, with unresolved D. Trimming pared 4 bases from V and 3 bases from J, leaving 9 bases between. The CDR3 has 12 residues. Per the germline V gene, CDR1 is SQVTM and CDR2 is ANQGSEA. CDR3 DNA sequence: TGCAGCGTTGCGAACTTGGACACTGAAGCTTTCTTT. It specifies CSVANLDTEAFF.

The sample holds one count of this clone. This sequence joins TRBV14 and TRBJ2-7, with a tentative D call TRBD2 (5 bases). The V end was cut by 1 base, the J end by 5 bases, with 15 bases between. Germline CDR1 is SGHDN and CDR2 is FVKESK. This CDR3 comprises 15 residues. CDR3 nucleotide sequence: TGTGCCAGCAGCCAAGTTTGGAGGAATAGGGACGAGCAGTACTTC. Translated: CASSQVWRNRDEQYF. Full variable domain (remainder filled in from reference TRBV14 and TRBJ2-7): EAGVTQFPSHSVIEKGQTVTLRCDPISGHDNLYWYRRVMGKEIKFLLHFVKESKQDESGMPNNRFLAERTGGTYSTLKVQPAELEDSGVYFCASSQVWRNRDEQYFGPGTRLTVT.

The chain carries TRBV10-3 and TRBJ1-1; D might be TRBD1 (5 bases). This CDR3 spans 15 amino acids. Trimming shortened V by 4 bases and J by 1 base, and 13 bases separated the two germline ends. Per germline, CDR1 ENHRY and CDR2 SYGVKD. The CDR3 reads CAISAKGLPNTEAFF. The CDR3, as DNA: TGTGCCATCAGTGCCAAGGGGTTGCCGAACACTGAAGCTTTCTTT.

This chain links TRBV14 with TRBJ1-3; no firm D call. This CDR3 contains 15 residues. CDR1 is SGHDN, CDR2 FVKESK, per germline. V shed 4 bases and J shed 8 bases, with 18 bases lying between them. CDR3 in amino acids: CASSPLRSRGYTIYF. The CDR3 DNA sequence: TGTGCCAGCAGCCCCTTGAGGAGCCGAGGATACACCATATATTTT. Drawing the rest from reference TRBV14 and TRBJ1-3, the complete variable domain is EAGVTQFPSHSVIEKGQTVTLRCDPISGHDNLYWYRRVMGKEIKFLLHFVKESKQDESGMPNNRFLAERTGGTYSTLKVQPAELEDSGVYFCASSPLRSRGYTIYFGEGSWLTVV.

The chain recombines TRBV11-3 with TRBJ2-1; TRBD1 agrees at 9 bases. The CDR3 is made up of 16 amino acids. The J segment lost 4 bases and the V segment lost 0 bases, leaving 4 bases of the junction unmatched. Germline V gives CDR1 SGHNT, CDR2 YENEEA. The DNA for the CDR3 is TGTGCCAGCAGCTTAGAAGGGGGGACAGGGTACAATGAGCAGTTCTTC. Its translation is CASSLEGGTGYNEQFF.

The rearrangement links TRBV7-2 to TRBJ2-1; D remains ambiguous. CDR1 is SGHTA and CDR2 is FQGNSA in the germline V gene. The V gene lost 5 bases and the J gene lost 6 bases, with 23 bases spanning the gap. The CDR3 spans 17 residues. CDR3 sequence: CASSLTSSGSGGNEQFF. The DNA for the CDR3 is TGTGCCAGCAGCCTTACGTCTAGTGGATCCGGTGGCAATGAGCAGTTCTTC.